These T cell receptor beta chains were read from a single sample in a study of shared clonotypes between healthy human individuals. The data were produced by immunoSEQ multiplex PCR, yet TCRdb's version contains in-frame clones alone and is incomplete. The data contain about 2.4 million clones, approximately 93% of them singletons. The sequenced sample was naive CD4+ T cells from PBMCs. Every receptor here comes from a man younger than 35 in good health. Some clones in this sample may be carry-over from other donors' samples. Each CDR3 is given with its conserved first and last residue. The D gene is left open where the match is weak. Clone size is given for some rows only: seen once, a few or many times, or a class if the clone is expanded.

CDR3aa | CDR3nt | abundance | j_gene | d_gene | v_gene
CASSTSGANTDTQYF | TGCGCCAGCAGCACTAGCGGGGCGAACACAGATACGCAGTATTTT | - | TRBJ2-3 | TRBD2 | TRBV5-1
CASSRGRYEQYF | TGTGCCAGCTCTCGGGGCCGCTACGAGCAGTACTTC | - | TRBJ2-7 | - | TRBV19
CASSSGQARNQPQHF | TGTGCCAGCAGTTCCGGACAGGCCCGCAATCAGCCCCAGCATTTT | - | TRBJ1-5 | TRBD1 | TRBV27
CASSLFGPSSYEQYF | TGTGCCAGCAGCTTATTCGGGCCTAGCTCCTACGAGCAGTACTTC | once | TRBJ2-7 | - | TRBV7-9
CASSQRRGTANTGELFF | TGCGCCAGCAGCCAGAGAAGAGGGACAGCAAACACCGGGGAGCTGTTTTTT | - | TRBJ2-2 | TRBD1 | TRBV4-1
CASSLPLAGGDREQFF | TGTGCCAGCAGCTTACCTCTAGCGGGAGGAGATAGGGAGCAGTTCTTC | once | TRBJ2-1 | TRBD2 | TRBV5-4
CASSLARSSTDTQYF | TGTGCCAGCAGCCTCGCCAGGAGTAGCACAGATACGCAGTATTTT | - | TRBJ2-3 | - | TRBV7-9
CATSRDPLGSGYTF | TGTGCCACCAGCAGAGATCCCCTCGGGTCTGGCTACACCTTC | - | TRBJ1-2 | - | TRBV15
CASSPWDGQANYGHTF | TGTGCCAGCAGCCCCTGGGATGGACAGGCGAACTATGGCCACACCTTC | once | TRBJ1-2 | TRBD1 | TRBV4-2
CASKSSSRRNEQFF | TGTGCCAGTAAAAGCAGCTCTCGGAGGAATGAGCAGTTCTTC | - | TRBJ2-1 | - | TRBV19
CASSSVRAGNTDTQYF | TGTGCCAGCAGTTCGGTCCGAGCGGGAAACACAGATACGCAGTATTTT | - | TRBJ2-3 | TRBD2 | TRBV28
CASSPGDRGSNQPQHF | TGTGCCAGTAGTCCGGGGGACAGGGGATCCAATCAGCCCCAGCATTTT | - | TRBJ1-5 | TRBD1 | TRBV19
CASSGRLAGFPRYQETQYF | TGTGCCAGCTCGGGAAGACTAGCGGGTTTCCCTCGGTACCAAGAGACCCAGTACTTC | - | TRBJ2-5 | TRBD2 | TRBV18
CASSYKNTEAFF | TGTGCCAGCAGTTACAAGAACACTGAAGCTTTCTTT | - | TRBJ1-1 | - | TRBV6-6
CASSIEVTVRNEQYF | TGTGCCAGTAGTATAGAGGTGACAGTTCGAAACGAGCAGTACTTC | - | TRBJ2-7 | - | TRBV19
CASLTTGDGSGANVLTF | TGTGCCAGCCTAACCACAGGGGATGGCTCTGGGGCCAACGTCCTGACTTTC | - | TRBJ2-6 | TRBD1 | TRBV28
CASSQDRKADQPQHF | TGTGCCAGCAGCCAAGACAGAAAGGCCGATCAGCCCCAGCATTTT | few | TRBJ1-5 | - | TRBV4-2
CASRWTSGTDTQYF | TGTGCCAGCCGATGGACTAGCGGGACAGATACGCAGTATTTT | - | TRBJ2-3 | TRBD2 | TRBV14
CSVRQGADTIYF | TGCAGCGTCCGACAGGGGGCGGACACCATATATTTT | - | TRBJ1-3 | TRBD1 | TRBV29-1
CATRSGTRNEQFF | TGTGCCACCAGATCTGGGACTCGGAATGAGCAGTTCTTC | - | TRBJ2-1 | - | TRBV15